One sample yielded the 25 T cell receptor beta chains listed below, sequenced in a study of T-cell memory formation after mild COVID-19. MiXCR, run by TCRdb on the 5' RACE reads, gives a single entry per CDR3 protein. The sample comprises about 150,000 distinct CDR3 sequences, 13% of which are singletons, and about 3.3% rests with the top ten. The specimen was PBMCs or a T cell subset sorted from them (not recorded which). The receptors stem from a young man who had mild COVID-19 (a few samples of this study predate the infection). Cell type and time point are not known.

The table lists this clonotype with a few counts. The chain is built from TRBV15 and TRBJ1-5, with D possibly TRBD1 on 6 matching bases. From germline, CDR1 is LNHNV and CDR2 YYDKDF (reference sequence). The CDR3 length is 16 residues. The V gene lost 8 bases and the J gene lost 0 bases, with 17 bases spanning the gap. CDR3 nucleotides: TGTGCCACCGGACAGAGTTTCGTAAATAGCAATCAGCCCCAGCATTTT. It translates to CATGQSFVNSNQPQHF.

The rearrangement uses TRBV7-2 and TRBJ2-2, with D uncertain. Germline values: CDR1 SGHTA, CDR2 FQGNSA. The V end was cut by 0 bases, the J end by 3 bases, with 5 bases between. The CDR3 loop spans 14 amino acids. The CDR3 loop reads CASSLARYTGELFF. CDR3 in DNA: TGTGCCAGCAGCTTAGCGCGATACACCGGGGAGCTGTTTTTT.

This clonotype was seen a few times. The chain recombines TRBV7-2 with TRBJ1-3, with 9 nucleotides matching TRBD1. With V trimmed by 6 bases and J by 0 bases, 3 bases remained unmatched. CDR1 is SGHTA, CDR2 FQGNSA, per germline. The CDR3 contains 15 residues. CDR3 DNA: TGTGCCAGCAGACGGGACAGGGACTCTGGAAACACCATATATTTT. Its translation: CASRRDRDSGNTIYF.

The rearrangement links TRBV7-6 to TRBJ1-2; 10 bases map to TRBD1. CDR3 size: 14 residues. Germline V gene lookup returns CDR1 SGHVS and CDR2 FNYEAQ. The junction had 7 bases not matched to a gene; V was cut back by 5 bases and J by 7 bases. DNA of the CDR3: TGTGCCAGCAGCCCGGGACAGGGGAAGGGTGGCTACACCTTC. Translating gives CASSPGQGKGGYTF.

The CDR3 sequence: CASSQGLKGTGDQPQHF. DNA of the CDR3: TGCGCCAGCAGCCAAGGCCTAAAGGGGACAGGGGATCAGCCCCAGCATTTT. This sequence joins TRBV4-1 and TRBJ1-5; 10 bases line up with TRBD1. J gave up 5 bases and V 1 base, and 8 bases lay outside the gene matches. This CDR3 has 17 residues. The germline CDR1 and CDR2 sequences are MGHRA and YSYEKL.

The chain uses TRBV4-3 and TRBJ2-3; 11 bases align to TRBD1. The CDR3 sequence is 17 residues long. From germline, CDR1 is LGHNA and CDR2 YSLEER. With V trimmed by 3 bases and J by 2 bases, 7 bases remained unmatched. The CDR3 DNA is TGCGCCAGCAGCCAGCGGGGGGACAGGGGGAACACAGATACGCAGTATTTT. Amino acids: CASSQRGDRGNTDTQYF.

J is TRBJ1-2 and V is TRBV11-2; D gene uncertain. CDR1 is SGHAT, CDR2 FQNNGV, per germline. The CDR3 has 14 amino acids. V lost 6 bases and J lost 8, with 19 bases in between. CDR3 sequence reads: CASSPVGPAWGYTF. Written as DNA, the CDR3 is TGTGCCAGCAGTCCCGTAGGACCGGCGTGGGGCTACACCTTC.

The chain has TRBV4-3 and TRBJ1-3; TRBD1 aligns across 8 bases. Germline CDR1 is LGHNA and CDR2 is YSLEER. The CDR3 spans 16 residues. After removal of 0 bases from V and 3 bases from J, the junction contained 4 bases not matched to a gene. This CDR3 reads CASSQEAGGSGNTIYF. DNA of the CDR3: TGCGCCAGCAGCCAAGAAGCAGGGGGCAGTGGAAACACCATATATTTT.

The chain uses TRBV29-1 and TRBJ1-3; D unresolved. Germline V gene sequence: CDR1 SQVTM, CDR2 ANQGSEA. The CDR3 covers 11 residues. The CDR3 DNA reads as TGCGGAAGTGACTCTGGAAACACCATATATTTT. Its protein is CGSDSGNTIYF.

The chain has TRBV7-9 and TRBJ1-1, with a possible D match to TRBD1 (5 bases). Germline-derived CDR1 and CDR2 are SEHNR and FQNEAQ (reference sequence). The CDR3 has 13 residues. The V gene lost 2 bases and the J gene lost 7 bases, with 11 bases spanning the gap. In nucleotides, the CDR3 is TGTGCCAGCAGCTTAACGGGGCGCGGTGAAGCTTTCTTT. Translating it yields CASSLTGRGEAFF.

This clonotype was counted only a few times. The chain is built from TRBV20-1 and TRBJ2-7, with a possible D match to TRBD1 (5 bases). Trimming took off 3 bases at V and 6 bases at J, with 21 bases between the two ends. CDR3 size: 15 residues. Looked up from germline, CDR1 is DFQATT and CDR2 is SNEGSKA (reference sequence). CDR3 sequence: CSASRQRIFSSEQYF. DNA of the CDR3: TGCAGTGCTAGCCGACAGCGAATCTTTTCTAGCGAGCAGTACTTC.

This clonotype was seen a few times. The chain employs TRBV5-1 and TRBJ2-1, with 13 bases aligning to TRBD2. J gave up 6 bases and V 4 bases, and 7 bases lay outside the gene matches. Germline V CDR1 and CDR2: SGHRS, YFSETQ. This CDR3 region has 16 residues. CDR3 nucleotides: TGCGCCAGCAGCCCCACGGGACTAGCGGGGCCCAATGAGCAGTTCTTC. Translated, it gives CASSPTGLAGPNEQFF. The full variable domain, rest sourced from reference TRBV5-1 and TRBJ2-1, is KAGVTQTPRYLIKTRGQQVTLSCSPISGHRSVSWYQQTPGQGLQFLFEYFSETQRNKGNFPGRFSGRQFSNSRSEMNVSTLELGDSALYLCASSPTGLAGPNEQFFGPGTRLTVL.

This clonotype was seen repeatedly, ten times or more. The chain combines TRBV7-8 with TRBJ1-1; D ambiguous. Germline V gene data show CDR1 as SGHVS and CDR2 as FQNEAQ. Trimming left V 1 base short and J 9 bases short, with 15 bases between. This CDR3 comprises 14 residues. CDR3 in amino acids: CASSLEGPYYKAFF. DNA for the CDR3: TGTGCCAGCAGCTTAGAGGGTCCTTATTATAAAGCTTTCTTT.

There are a few counts of this clonotype. The chain couples TRBV2 to TRBJ1-4, with D unclear. Looked up from germline, CDR1 is SNHLY and CDR2 is FYNNEI. The CDR3 extends over 13 amino acids. The V end lost 4 bases, the J end lost 10 bases, and 13 bases lay between the germline ends. As DNA, the CDR3 is TGTGCCAGCAGTGGCCCCGGCGGTGGAAAACTGTTTTTT. Amino acid sequence: CASSGPGGGKLFF.

In this sample, this clonotype turned up a few times. The chain joins TRBV12-3 or TRBV12-4 to TRBJ1-1, with D maybe TRBD1 (5 bases). V was trimmed by 5 bases and J by 1 base, leaving 11 bases between them. The CDR3 is 14 amino acids. The CDR3 region is CASSPTVRNTEAFF. The CDR3 region has the DNA TGTGCCAGCAGTCCGACAGTTCGGAACACTGAAGCTTTCTTT.

The chain combines TRBV12-3 or TRBV12-4 with TRBJ2-4; no reliable D call. Trimming stripped 2 bases from V and 7 bases from J, with 15 bases between. The CDR3 sequence is 15 residues long. The CDR3 region has the DNA TGTGCCAGCAGTTTACACAGCCAAGGGTGGAACATTCAGTACTTC. It translates to CASSLHSQGWNIQYF.

The J gene is TRBJ1-2, the V gene TRBV4-1; TRBD1 is a possible D gene (5 bases). V was shortened by 1 base and J by 4 bases, with 10 bases between the two germline ends. CDR1 and CDR2 (germline): MGHRA, YSYEKL. The CDR3 contains 14 residues. CDR3 in amino acids: CASSQVQVGYGYTF. In DNA, the CDR3 is TGCGCCAGCAGCCAAGTACAGGTCGGCTATGGCTACACCTTC.

This clonotype came up a few times. This rearrangement joins TRBV5-1 to TRBJ2-7; D possibly corresponds to TRBD2 (5 bases). Trimming stripped 4 bases from V and 2 bases from J, with 13 bases between. CDR3 length: 14 residues. The germline gives CDR1 SGHRS, CDR2 YFSETQ. CDR3: CASSPPTGTYEQYF. In DNA form, the CDR3 reads TGCGCCAGCAGCCCTCCGACGGGGACCTACGAGCAGTACTTC.

The rearrangement joins TRBV5-1 to TRBJ2-3, with D possibly matching TRBD2 (6 bases). V was pared by 4 bases and J by 4 bases, with 16 bases between. The germline CDR1 and CDR2 sequences are SGHRS and YFSETQ. The CDR3 length is 15 residues. In DNA form, the CDR3 reads TGCGCCAGCAGCCAATCGGGGGTTGGTGCAGATACGCAGTATTTT. This translates into CASSQSGVGADTQYF.

This clonotype came up many times. This sequence joins TRBV7-2 and TRBJ2-5, with a possible D match to TRBD2 (5 bases). The germline V and J ends were trimmed by 5 bases and 1 base, with 14 bases remaining between them. Germline V gene data show CDR1 as SGHTA and CDR2 as FQGNSA. The CDR3 contains 15 residues. The DNA for the CDR3 is TGTGCCAGCAGCGCCCGCGGGTGGGGCCAAGAGACCCAGTACTTC. Amino acid sequence: CASSARGWGQETQYF.

The chain uses TRBV7-2 and TRBJ1-1; TRBD1 might be the D (6 bases). V dropped 5 bases and J dropped 4 bases, with 17 bases sitting between them. Germline loops: CDR1 SGHTA, CDR2 FQGNSA. The CDR3 runs 15 residues. This chain's CDR3 is CASSLMGGVGTEAFF. The CDR3 nucleotides are TGTGCCAGCAGCCTCATGGGGGGCGTCGGCACTGAAGCTTTCTTT. The full variable domain, rest sourced from reference TRBV7-2 and TRBJ1-1, is GAGVSQSPSNKVTEKGKDVELRCDPISGHTALYWYRQSLGQGLEFLIYFQGNSAPDKSGLPSDRFSAERTGGSVSTLTIQRTQQEDSAVYLCASSLMGGVGTEAFFGQGTRLTVV.

This clonotype has only a few counts. The chain carries TRBV2 and TRBJ2-4; weak D call: TRBD1 (6 bases). The ends were cut back, 6 bases at V and 5 bases at J, with 11 bases in the middle. This CDR3 comprises 13 residues. CDR1 and CDR2 (germline): SNHLY, FYNNEI. Here the CDR3 reads CASRQYRENIQYF. Written as DNA, the CDR3 is TGTGCCAGCAGGCAATACAGGGAAAACATTCAGTACTTC.

J is TRBJ1-2 and V is TRBV5-1, with 7 bases fitting TRBD1. V dropped 2 bases and J dropped 3; count of bases not matched to a gene: 7. The V gene's germline CDR1 is SGHRS and CDR2 YFSETQ. This CDR3 contains 15 residues. For the CDR3, the DNA is TGCGCCAGCAGCTTCGGTGACAGGGTGGACTATGGCTACACCTTC. It is translated as CASSFGDRVDYGYTF. Filled out from reference TRBV5-1 and TRBJ1-2, the complete variable domain reads KAGVTQTPRYLIKTRGQQVTLSCSPISGHRSVSWYQQTPGQGLQFLFEYFSETQRNKGNFPGRFSGRQFSNSRSEMNVSTLELGDSALYLCASSFGDRVDYGYTFGSGTRLTVV.

The chain recombines TRBV4-1 with TRBJ1-2; D is unresolved. The CDR3 loop spans 15 amino acids. Germline CDR1 MGHRA, CDR2 YSYEKL. Deletions cut 0 bases from V and 2 bases from J, with 10 bases between. CDR3 amino acids: CASSQDGPENYGYTF. Here the CDR3 DNA reads TGCGCCAGCAGCCAAGATGGTCCGGAGAACTATGGCTACACCTTC.

The chain couples TRBV5-1 to TRBJ2-3, with 8 bases fitting TRBD2. Germline V gene sequence: CDR1 SGHRS, CDR2 YFSETQ. The CDR3 runs 14 residues. V gave up 4 bases and J gave up 4 bases; unmatched junction bases: 5. The CDR3 loop reads CASSPGGGADTQYF. Here the CDR3 DNA reads TGCGCCAGCAGCCCCGGGGGGGGAGCAGATACGCAGTATTTT.